Included here is one TCR beta chain sequence, with context. Original processing notes: Using reference gene primer amplification, nucleated cell counts were estimated. The protocol was immunoSEQ multiplex PCR, while the TCRdb copy is restricted to in-frame clones and leaves out a portion. The DNA was the basis for D and trimming; V, J and clone size are from that table. The sample holds approximately 130,000 clones, more than 75% seen once. These data are taken from a study of blood T cell repertoires in COVID-19. Study context: The origin of the acute and convalescent COVID-19 samples was the United States, Italy and Spain.

The source of this sequence is a middle-aged man with active COVID-19. The sequenced material came from peripheral blood.

CDR3 residues: CASSGVLGYNSPLHF. In DNA form, the CDR3 reads TGTGCCAGTTCAGGGGTATTGGGCTATAATTCACCCCTCCACTTT. This chain links TRBV6-5 with TRBJ1-6; perhaps TRBD1 as D (6 bases). V dropped 9 bases and J dropped 3 bases, with 15 bases sitting between them. Germline values: CDR1 MNHEY, CDR2 SVGAGI. The CDR3 spans 15 residues.